The text below deals with one T cell receptor (beta chain). Its antigen is unknown. No qualities accompany the bases; no much larger clone lies one base away. This sample is part of a study of T cell responses to AZD1222 COVID-19 vaccine (dated by TCRdb to the early 2020s). Context from the whole study: A total of about 230 trial participants underwent TCR sequencing, of whom some 210 received two doses of AZD1222 and around 26 received two doses of the MenACWY control vaccine. Enrollment into the trials was organized by age into subgroups of 18-55, 56-69 and 70-plus years, and those subgroups contained approximately 160, 26 and 62 TCR-sequenced participants, respectively. What the work shows at the level of the full study, not this receptor alone: Conclusions about previously exposed vaccinees are limited, since just a handful of AZD1222 recipients were seropositive for SARS-CoV-2 at baseline. Because no samples from the day 14 peak response were available, repertoires could be characterized only after the peak T cell response. Participants were mostly white British, with more females than males. The authors suggested clonal diversity may have been underestimated. Spike-specific TCR breadth and depth rose significantly after two AZD1222 doses compared with day 0 and with MenACWY recipients. Epitopes outside the regions mutated in the B.1.351 and B.1.1.7 variants were reportedly recognized by nearly half of the unique spike-specific TCRs. The 56-69-year group was small, and its depth increase did not reach significance, likely because of low power. Vaccine-associated CD4 TCRs spanned the whole spike protein, with dominant responses in regions 160-218 and 743-854.

V gives up 5 bases and J gives up 3 bases, and the segment between their germline ends measures 6 bases. From a lookup of the germline V gene, CDR1 and CDR2 are SGHTS and YDEGEE. The cysteine opens and the phenylalanine closes a CDR3 of 11 amino acids. The sequence is cut down to CDR3 DNA, 33 bases in frame from base 1. The CDR3 regions of human TCRbeta chains were analyzed by immunosequencing. In the source study's methods: TCRs in the repertoires were compared against a reference library of SARS-CoV-2-specific TCRs that had been generated with the MIRA antigen-specificity platform. Breadth was defined as the fraction of unique TCRs that were SARS-CoV-2-associated. Depth was defined as the fraction of total T cells that were SARS-CoV-2-associated. Each spike-specific TCR was assigned to its reactive spike region and to a CD4 or CD8 class using the MIRA data. Log10-transformed breadth and depth values were compared by one-way ANOVA with Sidak's multiple comparisons tests. What TCRdb holds here is the immuneACCESS table cut down to in-frame rearrangements. Part of the clones is not present; checked against another copy, under half of the missing clones reflect an unresolved V gene, and the others are unexplained. V and J calls and clone size are copied from that table; D and trimming were computed from the DNA. Here the sample has 80,000 or so clones; more than 60% occur a single time. 25% to 30% of the sample is held by the ten biggest clonotypes.

Sample time point, as interpreted from the label and publication: about 28 days (+/-7) after the second vaccine dose. Sample treatment or condition, as interpreted from the label and publication: meningococcal conjugate vaccine given as trial control. Vaccinee samples came from UK trials COV001 and COV002, including a single-blind randomized controlled phase 2/3 trial of AZD1222 (ChAdOx1 nCoV-19) in healthy adults. For TCRbeta chain sequencing, PBMC samples were collected from trial participants at day 0 and at day 28 after the second dose. In this chain, TRBV5-8 is recombined with TRBJ2-7; TRBD1 is a possible D gene, resting on 5 matching bases. The sequence was obtained from an adult who received the MenACWY meningococcal vaccine as a control. The source material was peripheral blood, sampled 28 days after the second dose of the MenACWY control vaccine. The DNA reads as follows: TGTGCCAGCAGGCAGGGCTACGAGCAGTACTTC. The resulting protein is CASRQGYEQYF.